A selection of T cell receptor beta chains follows, all from one sample in a study of cytomegalovirus exposure and HLA in healthy donors. Sequencing used immunoSEQ multiplex PCR; TCRdb keeps in-frame clones, though not all of them. The sample has about 120,000 clones; roughly 84% are singletons. Sequencing was performed on PBMCs. The receptors originated from a woman aged 30 to 39 in good health and CMV-seronegative. CDR3s include the opening cysteine and the closing phenylalanine or tryptophan. Not every row has a clone size; where given, it reads once, few, many or a size class.

j_gene: TRBJ1-2
v_gene: TRBV19
abundance: -
CDR3aa: CASSPQGASTGYTF

j_gene: TRBJ2-5
v_gene: TRBV5-4
abundance: -
CDR3aa: CASSLWDRTLRETQYF

j_gene: TRBJ1-6
v_gene: TRBV5-1
abundance: once
CDR3aa: CASSVLPVTGELSYNSPLHF

j_gene: TRBJ1-5
v_gene: TRBV27
abundance: few
CDR3aa: CASRQGQGGNQPQHF

j_gene: TRBJ1-4
v_gene: TRBV5-1
abundance: -
CDR3aa: CASSLSGDSAWEKLFF

j_gene: TRBJ2-3
v_gene: TRBV5-1
abundance: -
CDR3aa: CASSPGISTSTDTQYF

j_gene: TRBJ1-5
v_gene: TRBV15
abundance: -
CDR3aa: CATSLDRGLSQPQHF

j_gene: TRBJ2-3
v_gene: TRBV6-1
abundance: -
CDR3aa: CASSVVPGGRGDTQYF

j_gene: TRBJ1-2
v_gene: TRBV6-6
abundance: -
CDR3aa: CASSYSGGYGYTF

j_gene: TRBJ2-3
v_gene: TRBV9
abundance: -
CDR3aa: CASSVAAGGPTDTQYF